The rows below give T cell receptor beta chains drawn from one sample of a study of blood T cell repertoires in COVID-19. Method: immunoSEQ multiplex PCR; TCRdb's copy keeps in-frame clones and lacks some. The sample has some 200,000 clones, around 73% seen once. Specimen: PBMCs or T cells enriched from blood (not recorded which). These receptors originate from a woman aged 45-60 years who had recovered from COVID-19. CDR3s include the opening cysteine and the closing phenylalanine or tryptophan. The order of the fields is J gene, V gene, D gene, clone size, CDR3 DNA, CDR3 protein. D genes are given only for firm matches. The size entry is marked missing in some rows and otherwise reads once, few, many or a size class.

J: TRBJ2-2
V: TRBV4-1
D: TRBD1
size: -
DNA: TGCGCCAGCAGCCTAAGTCGGGACAGGGTGTTAGTAGTTGCCGGGGAGCTGTTTTTT
CDR3: CASSLSRDRVLVVAGELFF

J: TRBJ1-4
V: TRBV19
D: TRBD1
size: -
DNA: TGTGCCAGTAGTGGGACAGCCCGGGAAAAACTGTTTTTT
CDR3: CASSGTAREKLFF

J: TRBJ2-4
V: TRBV19
D: -
size: -
DNA: TGTGCCAGTAGTATAGGCAATGGAGACAGCAAAAACATTCAGTACTTC
CDR3: CASSIGNGDSKNIQYF

J: TRBJ2-7
V: TRBV30
D: TRBD2
size: -
DNA: TGTGCCTGGAGTGTAGGCGCAACGGGAGGGCCCCACGAGCAGTACTTC
CDR3: CAWSVGATGGPHEQYF

J: TRBJ1-2
V: TRBV10-3
D: -
size: once
DNA: TGTGCCATCAGTGACGAACAGCTCTATGGCTACACCTTC
CDR3: CAISDEQLYGYTF

J: TRBJ2-3
V: TRBV5-4
D: -
size: -
DNA: TGTGCCAGCAGCTTGAAGTGGGGGGCAGATACGCAGTATTTT
CDR3: CASSLKWGADTQYF

J: TRBJ1-1
V: TRBV11-2
D: TRBD1
size: -
DNA: TGTGCCAGCAGCCTCGGACAGGGCGAAGCTTTCTTT
CDR3: CASSLGQGEAFF

J: TRBJ2-3
V: TRBV3-1/TRBV3-2
D: -
size: -
DNA: TGTGCCAGCAGCCGTTCGACAGGCGCCACAGATACGCAGTATTTT
CDR3: CASSRSTGATDTQYF

J: TRBJ1-3
V: TRBV9
D: -
size: -
DNA: TGTGCCAGCAGCGTAGGGACGGTGGGAGACACCATATATTTT
CDR3: CASSVGTVGDTIYF

J: TRBJ2-2
V: TRBV7-5
D: -
size: -
DNA: TGTGTCAGAAGCTTAGAAGGTAGCAATTACACCGGGGAGCTGTTTTTT
CDR3: CVRSLEGSNYTGELFF

J: TRBJ2-7
V: TRBV5-8
D: -
size: -
DNA: TGTGCCAGCAGCCTTACAGGGAAATGGTCCGAGCAGTACTTC
CDR3: CASSLTGKWSEQYF

J: TRBJ2-7
V: TRBV28
D: TRBD2
size: few
DNA: TGTGCCAGCAGTAAGGGGACTAGCGGGGGTCTCTACGAGCAGTACTTC
CDR3: CASSKGTSGGLYEQYF

J: TRBJ1-5
V: TRBV5-6
D: -
size: -
DNA: TGTGCCAGCAGCTTCAGACAGAGCAATCAGCCCCAGCATTTT
CDR3: CASSFRQSNQPQHF

J: TRBJ1-5
V: TRBV4-1
D: -
size: -
DNA: TGCGCCAGCAGCCAAGAAATGGGGCCGAATCAGCCCCAGCATTTT
CDR3: CASSQEMGPNQPQHF

J: TRBJ1-6
V: TRBV18
D: TRBD1
size: -
DNA: TGTGCCAGCTCACCGCCTCGGGCAGGGGGCAAATCACCCCTCCACTTT
CDR3: CASSPPRAGGKSPLHF

J: TRBJ2-5
V: TRBV7-3
D: -
size: -
DNA: TGTGCCAGCAGCCGGAGCTCCCAAGAGACCCAGTACTTC
CDR3: CASSRSSQETQYF

J: TRBJ2-2
V: TRBV12-5
D: -
size: once
DNA: TGTGCTAGTGGGGAATCTAGCGAGGAGAACGCCGGGGAGCTGTTTTTT
CDR3: CASGESSEENAGELFF

J: TRBJ2-7
V: TRBV24-1
D: -
size: -
DNA: TGTGCCACCAGTGATCCCGGTCGTCCCTACGAGCAGTACTTC
CDR3: CATSDPGRPYEQYF

J: TRBJ2-5
V: TRBV28
D: TRBD1
size: -
DNA: TGTGCCACCGTGGACAGGGCAGAGACCCAGTACTTC
CDR3: CATVDRAETQYF

J: TRBJ2-5
V: TRBV6-2/TRBV6-3
D: TRBD1
size: -
DNA: TGTGCCAGCAACCCCTCGAGGGGGCGATTTGAAGAGACCCAGTACTTC
CDR3: CASNPSRGRFEETQYF

J: TRBJ2-7
V: TRBV7-3
D: -
size: few
DNA: TGTGCCAGCAGCTTAACAGGGACTTCCCACGAGCAGTACTTC
CDR3: CASSLTGTSHEQYF

J: TRBJ2-1
V: TRBV11-2
D: -
size: -
DNA: TGTGCCAGCAGCTTAGGAGTTGATAGACAGTTCTTC
CDR3: CASSLGVDRQFF

J: TRBJ1-5
V: TRBV27
D: -
size: -
DNA: TGTGCCAGCAGTTCGAAGGGGTTAAGCAATCAGCCCCAGCATTTT
CDR3: CASSSKGLSNQPQHF

J: TRBJ2-1
V: TRBV30
D: TRBD2
size: once
DNA: TGTGCCTGGTCACCGGGAGGTGCGCATGAGCAGTTCTTC
CDR3: CAWSPGGAHEQFF

J: TRBJ1-5
V: TRBV19
D: TRBD1
size: -
DNA: TGTGCCAGTACCGAGGGACAGGGTAATCAGCCCCAGCATTTT
CDR3: CASTEGQGNQPQHF

J: TRBJ2-7
V: TRBV5-1
D: TRBD2
size: -
DNA: TGCGCCAGCAGCCTGGAAACACTAGCGGGAATCCACGAGCAGTACTTC
CDR3: CASSLETLAGIHEQYF

J: TRBJ2-2
V: TRBV9
D: -
size: -
DNA: TGTGCCAGCAGGCAGGGGCGCGACCCGGGGGAGCTGTTTTTT
CDR3: CASRQGRDPGELFF

J: TRBJ1-5
V: TRBV16
D: -
size: -
DNA: TGTGCCAGCAGCCCCAGGGTGGGTGAGCCCCAGCATTTT
CDR3: CASSPRVGEPQHF

J: TRBJ1-5
V: TRBV28
D: -
size: -
DNA: TGTGCCAGCACCGGACCCGGGGTAACGGGTCAGCCCCAGCATTTT
CDR3: CASTGPGVTGQPQHF

J: TRBJ2-5
V: TRBV5-1
D: -
size: -
DNA: TGCGCCAGCAGCCTCGGGACTCCCCGCAGAGAGACCCAGTACTTC
CDR3: CASSLGTPRRETQYF

J: TRBJ1-4
V: TRBV28
D: TRBD1
size: -
DNA: TGTGCCAGCACCCCGGAGGACAGGAGCACAAAACTGTTTTTT
CDR3: CASTPEDRSTKLFF

J: TRBJ1-1
V: TRBV18
D: -
size: once
DNA: TGTGCCAGCTCACCAGGTCAGCGTAACACTGAAGCTTTCTTT
CDR3: CASSPGQRNTEAFF

J: TRBJ2-7
V: TRBV6-1
D: -
size: -
DNA: TGTGCCAGCAGTGACAGGAATTCCTACGAGCAGTACTTC
CDR3: CASSDRNSYEQYF

J: TRBJ2-7
V: TRBV3-1/TRBV3-2
D: TRBD1
size: -
DNA: TGTGCCAGCAGCCTGGGACAGGGAAGCTCCTACGAGCAGTACTTC
CDR3: CASSLGQGSSYEQYF

J: TRBJ1-2
V: TRBV20-1
D: -
size: -
DNA: TGCAGTGCTAGCCTAACAGATGGCTACACCTTC
CDR3: CSASLTDGYTF

J: TRBJ2-7
V: TRBV28
D: TRBD2
size: few
DNA: TGTGCCAGCAGTTCTCGGACTAGCGGGAGGGCCTGGGAGCAGTACTTC
CDR3: CASSSRTSGRAWEQYF

J: TRBJ2-1
V: TRBV6-1
D: TRBD1
size: -
DNA: TGTGCCAGCAGTGTACTCGACAGGGCTATCCGGTTCTTC
CDR3: CASSVLDRAIRFF

J: TRBJ2-3
V: TRBV18
D: TRBD2
size: -
DNA: TGTACCAGCTCACCGGGAGGGGGACCTAGCACAGATACGCAGTATTTT
CDR3: CTSSPGGGPSTDTQYF

J: TRBJ1-6
V: TRBV28
D: -
size: -
DNA: TGTGCCAGCAGTTTCCAGAATAATTCACCCCTCCACTTT
CDR3: CASSFQNNSPLHF

J: TRBJ1-2
V: TRBV4-3
D: -
size: -
DNA: TGCGCCAGCAGCCAAGATCTAGGGGTTTGGTATGGCTACACCTTC
CDR3: CASSQDLGVWYGYTF

J: TRBJ2-5
V: TRBV27
D: TRBD1
size: -
DNA: TGTGCCAGCAGTTTGAGGGACAGGGAAGAGACCCAGTACTTC
CDR3: CASSLRDREETQYF

J: TRBJ2-1
V: TRBV29-1
D: -
size: few
DNA: TGCAGCGTACCCTCGGCGGTCCCCAATGAGCAGTTCTTC
CDR3: CSVPSAVPNEQFF

J: TRBJ1-6
V: TRBV28
D: -
size: -
DNA: TGTGCCAGCAGTGCCCGGGACTCCGCGGGTCATTCACCCCTCCACTTT
CDR3: CASSARDSAGHSPLHF

J: TRBJ2-5
V: TRBV5-1
D: -
size: -
DNA: TGCGCCAGCAGCGTACGGGAGTGGGAGACCCAGTACTTC
CDR3: CASSVREWETQYF

J: TRBJ2-3
V: TRBV7-2
D: TRBD2
size: -
DNA: TGTGCCAGCAGCTTAGGACTAGCGGGAGCAGATACGCAGTATTTT
CDR3: CASSLGLAGADTQYF

J: TRBJ1-4
V: TRBV1
D: -
size: -
DNA: TGCACCAGCAGCCACAGATCCTCGGGTGAAAAACTGTTTTTT
CDR3: CTSSHRSSGEKLFF

J: TRBJ2-5
V: TRBV28
D: TRBD2
size: -
DNA: TGTGCCAGCAGTCGCCCCGGGACTAGCGGGAGACTCGAGGAGACCCAGTACTTC
CDR3: CASSRPGTSGRLEETQYF

J: TRBJ2-1
V: TRBV7-9
D: -
size: -
DNA: TGTGCCAGCAGCTCCGGGATCCCCTATGAGCAGTTCTTC
CDR3: CASSSGIPYEQFF

J: TRBJ2-1
V: TRBV5-1
D: TRBD2
size: -
DNA: TGCGCCAGCAGCTTAACTAGCGTAGACTCCTACAATGAGCAGTTCTTC
CDR3: CASSLTSVDSYNEQFF

J: TRBJ2-7
V: TRBV4-1
D: TRBD1
size: -
DNA: TGCGCCAGCAGCCAAGATGGGGGACAGCACTACGAGCAGTACTTC
CDR3: CASSQDGGQHYEQYF

J: TRBJ2-5
V: TRBV2
D: TRBD2
size: few
DNA: TGTGCCAGCAGCAGTAGCGGGAAAGAGACCCAGTACTTC
CDR3: CASSSSGKETQYF

J: TRBJ1-2
V: TRBV5-1
D: TRBD1
size: -
DNA: TGCGCCAGCAGCCCCGGACAGGTCTATGGCTACACCTTC
CDR3: CASSPGQVYGYTF

J: TRBJ2-7
V: TRBV6-5
D: TRBD1
size: few
DNA: TGTGCCAGCAGTTCAGGGGGACGGGACGAGCAGTACTTC
CDR3: CASSSGGRDEQYF